This T cell receptor beta chain was retrieved from a study of T cells in Graves' hyperthyroidism and ophthalmopathy. Findings of the study overall: A 13 V-J signature model discriminated ophthalmopathy versus stable hyperthyroidism.

The table lists this clonotype with many counts. Its antigen remains unknown. The V end lost 2 bases, the J end lost 3 bases, and 8 bases lay between the germline ends. Germline V gene lookup returns CDR1 SNHLY and CDR2 FYNNEI. This CDR3 contains 14 residues. Based on clinical symptoms, serum thyroxine and TRAb, thyroid ultrasound and orbital computed tomography, diagnoses were reached. What was amplified from RNA transcripts were TCR beta CDR3 regions. TCR CDR3 regions were first amplified by RT-PCR with HTBI primers. Using its own MiXCR run on the multiplex PCR reads, TCRdb lists one record per CDR3 protein. The sample lists some 580,000 distinct CDR3 sequences, 16% seen once, with about 3.5% in the top ten.

The chain recombines TRBV2 with TRBJ1-5; the D gene is possibly TRBD1 (6 bases). The TCR was taken from a woman aged 40 to 49 with Graves' ophthalmopathy. Material: blood. CDR3 amino acids: CASSERGDNQPQHF. The CDR3 DNA follows: TGTGCCAGCAGTGAAAGGGGGGACAATCAGCCCCAGCATTTT.